This TCR beta chain was obtained from a study of identifying expanded T cells in peripheral blood. The CDR3 has 12 amino acids. Germline V gives CDR1 SQVTM, CDR2 ANQGSEA. As for this clone: Antigen: not known.

Study-level results: Clone count variance between approximately 2-week samples rose with total template count.

Some clones are missing from TCRdb's copy, which holds only in-frame ones; the method was immunoSEQ multiplex PCR. The data show approximately 90,000 clones, approximately 81% seen once. Material for sequencing was blood. The chain links TRBV29-1 to TRBJ1-1; TRBD1 might be the D (6 bases). The TCR sequence derives from a person between 18 and 75 years old in good health. Written as DNA, the CDR3 is TGCGGGGGCCAAAGGGGGAACACTGAAGCTTTCTTT. Translation gives CGGQRGNTEAFF.